This T cell receptor beta chain is drawn from a study of blood T cell repertoires in COVID-19. As for the study in general: The United States, Italy and Spain provided the acute and convalescent COVID-19 samples.

Per the original data handling: How many nucleated cells were present was estimated from reference gene primer amplification. TCRdb's table, derived via immunoSEQ multiplex PCR, lists solely in-frame clones and lacks some. The V and J calls and clone size come from that table; D and trimming were worked out from the DNA. Of about 200,000 clones in the sample, around 75% are singletons; the top ten hold 4.5% to 5.5%. This CDR3 has 15 amino acids. Germline values: CDR1 SGHRS, CDR2 YFSETQ. Trimming at V came to 4 bases and at J to 5 bases, leaving 9 bases not matched to a gene. The sample taken for sequencing was peripheral blood. This receptor was taken from a human donor in a cohort sampled during active COVID-19. The chain carries TRBV5-1 and TRBJ2-5; 9 bases fit TRBD1. CDR3 sequence reads: CASSTGTGWEETQYF. The CDR3 DNA follows: TGCGCCAGCAGCACCGGGACAGGGTGGGAGGAGACCCAGTACTTC.